This is a list of T cell receptor beta chains from one sample in a study of shared clonotypes between healthy human individuals. The repertoire was sequenced with immunoSEQ multiplex PCR; TCRdb's copy has only in-frame clones and lacks some. The table records 2 million to 2.5 million clones, approximately 94% of them present only once. Sequences were obtained from naive CD4+ T cells sorted from blood. Receptors were obtained from a man younger than 35 in good health. The CDR3 runs from the conserved cysteine through the conserved F or W. D genes are given only for firm matches.

j_call d_call v_call cdr3_aa cdr3_nt
TRBJ1-3 NA TRBV9 CASSAGPWDTIYF TGTGCCAGCAGCGCCGGACCCTGGGACACCATATATTTT
TRBJ1-4 TRBD1 TRBV30 CAYRGPANEKLFF TGTGCCTACAGGGGGCCGGCTAATGAAAAACTGTTTTTT
TRBJ1-6 TRBD1 TRBV30 CAWSVGRQGAKSPLHF TGTGCCTGGAGTGTCGGTAGACAGGGAGCAAAGTCACCCCTCCACTTT
TRBJ2-5 NA TRBV10-2 CASSGSGWYQETQYF TGCGCCAGCAGTGGTAGCGGTTGGTACCAAGAGACCCAGTACTTC
TRBJ1-1 NA TRBV6-5 CASSYLATMNTEAFF TGTGCCAGCAGTTATTTAGCTACAATGAACACTGAAGCTTTCTTT
TRBJ2-2 NA TRBV18 CASSPRSTGELFF TGTGCCAGCTCACCAAGAAGTACCGGGGAGCTGTTTTTT
TRBJ2-3 TRBD2 TRBV4-2 CASSYSGGDTDTQYF TGTGCCAGCAGCTATAGCGGGGGGGACACAGATACGCAGTATTTT
TRBJ2-7 TRBD1 TRBV7-2 CASRDRQGASYEQYF TGTGCCAGCAGAGATAGACAGGGGGCCTCCTACGAGCAGTACTTC
TRBJ1-1 NA TRBV5-1 CASSFARMNTEAFF TGCGCCAGCAGCTTTGCCCGCATGAACACTGAAGCTTTCTTT
TRBJ1-4 NA TRBV29-1 CSVDADGREKLFF TGCAGCGTTGATGCGGACGGACGGGAAAAACTGTTTTTT
TRBJ2-7 NA TRBV19 CASSVGTRALYEQYF TGTGCCAGTAGTGTTGGGACAAGGGCCCTCTACGAGCAGTACTTC
TRBJ1-1 NA TRBV6-6 CASSWGPLNTEAFF TGTGCCAGCAGTTGGGGACCCCTGAACACTGAAGCTTTCTTT
TRBJ2-3 NA TRBV25-1 CASSLAADTQYF TGTGCCAGCAGTTTGGCGGCAGATACGCAGTATTTT
TRBJ2-7 TRBD1 TRBV11-2 CASSGVIQGYEQYF TGTGCCAGCAGCGGGGTTATACAGGGGTACGAGCAGTACTTC
TRBJ1-6 NA TRBV5-1 CASTLGQGTYNSPLHF TGCGCCAGCACCCTAGGTCAAGGGACCTATAATTCACCCCTCCACTTT
TRBJ1-4 NA TRBV6-6 CASSYAVNEKLFF TGTGCCAGCAGTTACGCAGTTAATGAAAAACTGTTTTTT